The clone carrying this TCR beta chain was seen only a few times. The antigen remains unidentified. The junction shows a germline mismatch at one end, possibly a read error. The CDR3 extends over 12 amino acids. CDR1 and CDR2 (germline): SEHNR, FQNEAQ (reference sequence). How the authors handled the data: In papillary thyroid cancer, a distant-metastasis classifier was built using CDR3 differences across clinicopathological groups. TCRdb called clones again from the PCR reads with MiXCR. These V and J calls are TCRdb output, not the study's own analysis. The sample has roughly 58,000 clones, more than 3.5% seen once. Not a single patient had been given any form of treatment at any point before undergoing thyroid surgery. The record originates from a study of metastatic and nonmetastatic thyroid tumors. Study summary: Repertoires of blood and of tissue (tumor or nodule) from malignant and benign thyroid patients were compared.

Study findings and constraints: Within blood and tumor, benign nodules reportedly had significantly lower TCR beta diversity than malignant thyroid tumors did.

The source of this sequence is a female donor with papillary thyroid cancer or a benign thyroid nodule (not recorded which). Some clones in this sample may be carry-over from other donors' samples. The chain employs TRBV7-9 and TRBJ2-5; D uncertain. Material for sequencing was blood. CDR3 protein: CASILSSETQYF. CDR3 coding DNA: TGTGCCAGCATCTTATCATCCGAGACCCAGTACTTC. The variable domain in full, completed from reference TRBV7-9 and TRBJ2-5, reads DTGVSQNPRHKITKRGQNVTFRCDPISEHNRLYWYRQTLGQGPEFLTYFQNEAQLEKSRLLSDRFSAERPKGSFSTLEIQRTEQGDSAMYLCASILSSETQYFGPGTRLLVL.